Below are 2 T cell receptor beta chains sequenced from a single sample in a study of T cell repertoires in cytomegalovirus infection. These TCRs are of unknown antigen specificity. MiXCR was run by TCRdb on the reads, yielding one entry per CDR3 protein. The sample lists some 800,000 distinct CDR3 sequences, almost 30% occurring once. The material sequenced was cultured CD8+ T cells from PBMCs, taken from culture after CMV antigen stimulation. These receptors all come from a human donor in good health (CMV status not recorded). Some clones in this sample may be carry-over from other donors' samples.

The chain couples TRBV6-1 to TRBJ1-1; D is ambiguous. Germline V lookup: CDR1 MNHNS, CDR2 SASEGT. The V and J ends lost 1 base and 3 bases respectively, with 9 bases between them. This CDR3 is 14 amino acids long. The DNA for the CDR3 is TGTGCCAGCAGTGAAGGTGGGCTATACACTGAAGCTTTCTTT. Protein sequence: CASSEGGLYTEAFF.

The chain employs TRBV27 and TRBJ1-1, with D possibly TRBD1 on 6 matching bases. This CDR3 comprises 12 residues. In germline, CDR1 is MNHEY, CDR2 SMNVEV (reference sequence). V dropped 7 bases and J dropped 4 bases, with 10 bases sitting between them. CDR3 protein: CASKEGGTEAFF. Written as DNA, the CDR3 is TGTGCCAGCAAAGAGGGGGGCACTGAAGCTTTCTTT.